Listed here are 17 T cell receptor beta chains from one sample, sequenced in a study of blood T cell repertoires in COVID-19. Sequencing used immunoSEQ multiplex PCR; TCRdb keeps in-frame clones, though not all of them. The data show 300,000 to 400,000 clones, over 70% seen once. Sequencing input: peripheral blood. These receptors originate from a woman in her forties or fifties with COVID-19, enrolled during active disease.

The chain's CDR3 is CASSPLGAPNYGYTF. The CDR3 nucleotides are TGTGCCAGCAGCCCCCTGGGGGCACCTAACTATGGCTACACCTTC. This chain connects TRBV7-9 to TRBJ1-2, with a tentative D call TRBD1 (6 bases). CDR3 length: 15 amino acids. The V gene lost 5 bases and the J gene lost 0 bases, with 13 bases spanning the gap. Germline lookup yields CDR1 SEHNR and CDR2 FQNEAQ (reference sequence).

The V and J genes are TRBV24-1 and TRBJ2-2, with D perhaps matching TRBD2 (5 bases). The CDR3 covers 13 residues. The germline V gene encodes CDR1 KGHDR and CDR2 SFDVKD. The V and J ends lost 9 bases and 5 bases respectively, with 12 bases between them. In nucleotides, the CDR3 is TGTGCCACCTCCTTGCGAGGGACCGGGGAGCTGTTTTTT. This sequence encodes CATSLRGTGELFF.

This rearrangement joins TRBV30 to TRBJ2-7, with 8 bases that match TRBD2. This CDR3 has 16 amino acids. With 0 bases clipped from V and 3 bases from J, the junction kept 10 bases outside the gene matches. CDR1 is GTSNPN, CDR2 SVGIG, per germline (reference sequence). CDR3 residues: CAWSVPPVAGIYEQYF. Here the CDR3 DNA reads TGTGCCTGGAGTGTACCCCCGGTAGCGGGAATCTACGAGCAGTACTTC. The full variable domain, with the rest looked up from reference TRBV30 and TRBJ2-7, is SQTIHQWPATLVQPVGSPLSLECTVEGTSNPNLYWYRQAAGRGLQLLFYSVGIGQISSEVPQNLSASRPQDRQFILSSKKLLLSDSGFYLCAWSVPPVAGIYEQYFGPGTRLTVT.

V is TRBV9 and J is TRBJ2-7; 9 bases are shared with TRBD2. Germline V gene data show CDR1 as SGDLS and CDR2 as YYNGEE. V trimming: 3 bases; J trimming: 6 bases; junction bases outside the gene matches: 13. The CDR3 consists of 16 residues. CDR3 residues: CASSAGHAGGPREQYF. The CDR3 coding sequence is TGTGCCAGCAGCGCAGGTCATGCGGGAGGGCCTCGCGAGCAGTACTTC. Looking up the rest from reference TRBV9 and TRBJ2-7 gives the full variable domain: DSGVTQTPKHLITATGQRVTLRCSPRSGDLSVYWYQQSLDQGLQFLIQYYNGEERAKGNILERFSAQQFPDLHSELNLSSLELGDSALYFCASSAGHAGGPREQYFGPGTRLTVT.

This chain connects TRBV7-6 to TRBJ1-1; D might be TRBD1 (5 bases). Trimming removed 5 bases at V and 4 bases at J, with 14 bases between. Germline V gene sequence: CDR1 SGHVS, CDR2 FNYEAQ. The CDR3 length is 14 residues. This CDR3 reads CASSLHFGATEAFF. The CDR3 region has the DNA TGTGCCAGCAGCCTCCATTTTGGGGCCACTGAAGCTTTCTTT.

The J gene is TRBJ1-1, the V gene TRBV5-6; D not resolved. This CDR3 contains 15 residues. Germline CDR1 is SGHDT and CDR2 is YYEEEE. Trimming took off 1 base at V and 4 bases at J, with 14 bases between the two ends. The CDR3 here is CASSLFDRRGTEAFF. The CDR3 DNA reads as TGTGCCAGCAGCTTGTTTGACCGACGCGGCACTGAAGCTTTCTTT.

The chain recombines TRBV2 with TRBJ2-3; 8 positions match TRBD2. The trim removed 8 bases at V and 3 bases at J, leaving 7 bases unmatched. The CDR3 is made up of 14 amino acids. CDR1 is SNHLY, CDR2 FYNNEI, per germline. CDR3 coding DNA: TGTGCCAGCTCTAGGGCTAGCGGGACAGATACGCAGTATTTT. Encoded protein: CASSRASGTDTQYF.

The chain has TRBV19 and TRBJ1-5; 12 bases match TRBD1. The trim removed 5 bases at V and 4 bases at J, leaving 6 bases unmatched. This CDR3 is built from 16 residues. The germline CDR1 and CDR2 sequences are LNHDA and SQIVND (reference sequence). This CDR3 is CASSSPGQGANQPQHF. CDR3 DNA sequence: TGTGCCAGTAGTTCTCCGGGACAGGGGGCAAATCAGCCCCAGCATTTT.

The chain joins TRBV29-1 to TRBJ2-7, with TRBD1 matching over 8 bases. CDR3 length equals 13 residues. With 6 bases clipped from V and 6 bases from J, the junction kept 10 bases outside the gene matches. The germline V gene encodes CDR1 SQVTM and CDR2 ANQGSEA. The CDR3 protein is CSVSGTGLSEQYF. The CDR3 region has the DNA TGCAGCGTATCCGGGACAGGCTTAAGCGAGCAGTACTTC.

This clone has just a few counts. This chain connects TRBV5-5 to TRBJ1-3; no reliable D call. CDR1 is SGHKS and CDR2 is YYEKEE in the germline V gene (reference sequence). The CDR3 is made up of 16 amino acids. Trimming cost V 4 bases and J 2 bases, with 16 bases left between them. The CDR3 spells CASSPRVVLAGNTIYF. The CDR3 DNA reads TGTGCCAGCAGCCCCCGTGTAGTTCTGGCTGGAAACACCATATATTTT.

V gene TRBV5-4 combines with J gene TRBJ1-2; the match to TRBD1 covers 8 bases. Trimming took 0 bases from V and 7 from J; bases not matched to a gene: 5. The germline gives CDR1 SGHNT, CDR2 YYREEE (reference sequence). The CDR3 loop spans 14 amino acids. CDR3 in DNA: TGTGCCAGCAGCTTGGTAGGACAGGGTACTGGCTACACCTTC. Translated: CASSLVGQGTGYTF.

V gene TRBV5-1 combines with J gene TRBJ2-3; 13 bases match TRBD2. In germline, CDR1 is SGHRS, CDR2 YFSETQ. Trimming removed 4 bases from V and 1 base from J; junction bases left unmatched: 3. This CDR3 is 16 amino acids long. The CDR3 nucleotides read TGCGCCAGCAGCACCGGGACTAGCGGGGGCACAGATACGCAGTATTTT. The encoded protein is CASSTGTSGGTDTQYF.

This clone occurred once. This chain joins TRBV3-1 (or the pseudogene TRBV3-2) and TRBJ2-5; 11 bases line up with TRBD2. The CDR3 spans 16 residues. The ends lost 0 bases at V and 3 bases at J; junction bases unmatched: 3. Germline assignment: CDR1 LGHDT and CDR2 YNNKEL (reference sequence). The CDR3 protein is CASSQEGTSGKETQYF. In DNA form, the CDR3 reads TGTGCCAGCAGCCAAGAGGGGACTAGCGGTAAAGAGACCCAGTACTTC.

CDR3 sequence: CASSLVPGLAYEQYF. Here the CDR3 DNA reads TGCGCCAGCAGCTTGGTCCCGGGACTGGCCTACGAGCAGTACTTC. The chain uses TRBV5-1 and TRBJ2-7; a possible D gene is TRBD2 (6 bases). The CDR3 sequence is 15 residues long. V was shortened by 0 bases and J by 2 bases, with 12 bases between the two germline ends. Germline loops: CDR1 SGHRS, CDR2 YFSETQ. Supplemented by reference TRBV5-1 and TRBJ2-7, the full variable domain reads KAGVTQTPRYLIKTRGQQVTLSCSPISGHRSVSWYQQTPGQGLQFLFEYFSETQRNKGNFPGRFSGRQFSNSRSEMNVSTLELGDSALYLCASSLVPGLAYEQYFGPGTRLTVT.

The chain joins TRBV6-6 to TRBJ1-1; weak D call: TRBD1 (5 bases). The ends were cut back, 8 bases at V and 4 bases at J, with 14 bases in the middle. This CDR3 comprises 13 residues. Germline V CDR1 and CDR2: MNHNY, SVGAGI (reference sequence). The CDR3 nucleotides are TGTGCCAGCGAAGGACATTCCTCCACTGAAGCTTTCTTT. This translates into CASEGHSSTEAFF.

This rearrangement joins TRBV7-9 to TRBJ1-2, with D possibly being TRBD1 (6 bases). V lost 5 bases and J 6 bases, leaving 31 bases between the germline ends. The CDR3 loop spans 19 amino acids. Germline-derived CDR1 and CDR2 are SEHNR and FQNEAQ (reference sequence). The CDR3 protein is CASSMQNNPDSRDSNGYTF. Here the CDR3 DNA reads TGTGCCAGCAGCATGCAAAATAATCCGGACAGTCGAGACTCTAATGGCTACACCTTC.

The chain links TRBV30 to TRBJ1-2, with D maybe TRBD1 (6 bases). V lost 3 bases to trimming and J lost 4 bases, with 18 bases between them. Germline V gene data show CDR1 as GTSNPN and CDR2 as SVGIG (reference sequence). The CDR3 extends over 15 amino acids. The chain's CDR3 is CAWSSGGGFTYGYTF. In DNA form, the CDR3 reads TGTGCCTGGAGCTCGGGGGGCGGCTTCACCTATGGCTACACCTTC.